The entry below describes one T cell receptor (beta chain). For ophthalmopathy patients, the Clinical Activity Score was at least 3 and the NOSPECS grade at least 4; duration was under 3 months. The diagnostic basis comprised clinical symptoms, serum thyroxine and TRAb, thyroid ultrasound and orbital computed tomography. Trimming left V 1 base short and J 0 bases short, with 1 base between. The CDR3 is made up of 13 amino acids. Germline values: CDR1 SGDLS, CDR2 YYNGEE. TCR beta CDR3 regions were amplified from RNA. The HTBI primer set drove a first-round RT-PCR of the TCR CDR3. TCRdb ran MiXCR on the multiplex PCR reads and lists one entry per CDR3 protein. This sample carries 500,000 to 550,000 distinct CDR3 sequences, 15% to 20% of them seen once, and the ten largest clones take roughly 50%. The data derive from a study of T cells in Graves' hyperthyroidism and ophthalmopathy. Study overall: Sampling of peripheral blood happened at initial diagnosis, prior to any treatment.

The chain links TRBV9 to TRBJ2-2; D unclear. Sequencing used blood. The TCR comes from a man in his forties with Graves' ophthalmopathy. The CDR3 coding sequence is TGTGCCAGCAGCGTATCGAACACCGGGGAGCTGTTTTTT. Translated: CASSVSNTGELFF.